A single sample is the source of the 15 T cell receptor beta chains below, sequenced in a study of OX40 agonist ivuxolimab in advanced cancers. The protocol was immunoSEQ multiplex PCR, while the TCRdb copy is restricted to in-frame clones and leaves out a portion. The table shows some 100,000 clones, with just over 90% occurring only once. The specimen comprised CD4+ or CD8+ T cells sorted from blood, sampled in a trial of the OX40 agonist ivuxolimab. The receptors originated from an adult with an advanced solid tumor such as melanoma, head and neck, liver or kidney cancer.

J is TRBJ1-3 and V is TRBV6-5, with 7 bases fitting TRBD1. V was clipped by 0 bases and J by 4 bases; unmatched bases: 3. The germline V gene encodes CDR1 MNHEY and CDR2 SVGAGI. This CDR3 spans 15 amino acids. CDR3 residues: CASSYSTGPGNTIYF. CDR3 nucleotide sequence: TGTGCCAGCAGTTACTCGACAGGGCCCGGAAACACCATATATTTT.

This chain connects TRBV2 to TRBJ2-5; TRBD1 might be the D (6 bases). The V end lost 7 bases, the J end lost 2 bases, and 17 bases lay between the germline ends. CDR1 is SNHLY and CDR2 is FYNNEI in the germline V gene. This CDR3 is built from 15 residues. For the CDR3, the DNA is TGTGCCAGCATTCTCGATGGGACACCGCAAGAGACCCAGTACTTC. Amino acid sequence: CASILDGTPQETQYF.

This chain joins TRBV18 and TRBJ2-7; 7 nucleotides match TRBD2. CDR3 length equals 14 residues. V gave up 8 bases and J gave up 3 bases; unmatched junction bases: 10. The germline gives CDR1 KGHSH, CDR2 LQKENI. CDR3 residues: CASARGREDYEQYF. CDR3 in DNA: TGTGCCAGCGCGAGAGGGAGGGAGGACTACGAGCAGTACTTC.

The chain joins TRBV7-2 to TRBJ1-3; D not resolved. The V gene lost 1 base and the J gene lost 0 bases, with 4 bases spanning the gap. The CDR3 loop spans 14 amino acids. Germline lookup yields CDR1 SGHTA and CDR2 FQGNSA. This CDR3 reads CASSLGGSGNTIYF. In DNA, the CDR3 is TGTGCCAGCAGCTTAGGGGGCTCTGGAAACACCATATATTTT.

This chain joins TRBV28 and TRBJ2-1; TRBD2 agrees at 7 bases. Germline CDR1 reads MDHEN; CDR2 reads SYDVKM. V shed 8 bases and J 4 bases; nucleotides not matched to a gene: 5. The CDR3 has 13 residues. CDR3 protein: CASGGGAYNEQFF. CDR3 coding DNA: TGTGCCAGCGGGGGGGGAGCTTACAATGAGCAGTTCTTC.

In nucleotides, the CDR3 is TGTGCCAGCAGTCCAGGGGGCCACCAAGAGACCCAGTACTTC. It encodes CASSPGGHQETQYF. The chain links TRBV6-5 to TRBJ2-5, with 8 nucleotides matching TRBD1. V was pared by 5 bases and J by 0 bases, with 2 bases of the junction left unmatched. From germline, CDR1 is MNHEY and CDR2 SVGAGI. The CDR3 extends over 14 amino acids.

The chain joins TRBV7-9 to TRBJ2-4, with TRBD1 matching over 8 bases. The CDR3 extends over 12 amino acids. CDR1 and CDR2 (germline): SEHNR, FQNEAQ (reference sequence). Germline trimming cut 5 bases from V and 13 bases from J; bases unmatched to any gene: 7. This chain's CDR3 is CASSIGQGAQYF. The CDR3 nucleotides read TGTGCCAGCAGCATAGGACAGGGAGCGCAGTACTTC.

This clone was seen a single time. The J gene is TRBJ2-7, the V gene TRBV13, with 10 bases lining up with TRBD2. The CDR3 covers 14 residues. Germline V gene lookup returns CDR1 PRHDT and CDR2 FYEKMQ (reference sequence). V lost 7 bases, J lost 1 base, and 4 bases stayed unmatched. The CDR3 DNA is TGTGCCAGCACCAGCGGGAGGGGATCCTACGAGCAGTACTTC. This translates into CASTSGRGSYEQYF.

This sequence joins TRBV14 and TRBJ2-5; 7 nucleotides line up with TRBD2. Trimming took 5 bases from V and 4 from J; bases not matched to a gene: 7. The CDR3 loop spans 14 amino acids. Germline V gene data show CDR1 as SGHDN and CDR2 as FVKESK. CDR3 region: CASSRGRVPETQYF. The CDR3 coding sequence is TGTGCCAGCAGCAGAGGGAGGGTTCCAGAGACCCAGTACTTC. Together with reference TRBV14 and TRBJ2-5, the CDR3 gives the full variable domain: EAGVTQFPSHSVIEKGQTVTLRCDPISGHDNLYWYRRVMGKEIKFLLHFVKESKQDESGMPNNRFLAERTGGTYSTLKVQPAELEDSGVYFCASSRGRVPETQYFGPGTRLLVL.

The rearrangement joins TRBV28 to TRBJ1-5; D gene uncertain. V was trimmed by 3 bases and J by 4 bases, leaving 10 bases between them. The CDR3 sequence is 14 residues long. Germline CDR1 is MDHEN and CDR2 is SYDVKM. The CDR3 protein is CASSFLNSNQPQHF. CDR3 coding DNA: TGTGCCAGCAGTTTTCTAAATTCTAATCAGCCCCAGCATTTT.

This clone was counted a single time. The rearrangement links TRBV1 to TRBJ2-7. TRBV1 is deemed a pseudogene. The CDR3 has 13 residues. CDR3 sequence reads: CTSSLRGVGEQYF. As DNA, the CDR3 is TGCACCAGCAGCCTCAGAGGGGTAGGGGAGCAGTACTTC.

V is TRBV5-1 and J is TRBJ2-1; 8 bases agree with TRBD2. The CDR3 covers 17 residues. V trimming: 0 bases; J trimming: 2 bases; junction bases outside the gene matches: 7. Germline loops: CDR1 SGHRS, CDR2 YFSETQ. The CDR3 coding sequence is TGCGCCAGCAGCTTGGTATCGGCGGGAGGCGCCTACAATGAGCAGTTCTTC. Protein sequence: CASSLVSAGGAYNEQFF.

The chain couples TRBV29-1 to TRBJ2-1; maybe TRBD2 (6 bases). Germline V CDR1 and CDR2: SQVTM, ANQGSEA. CDR3 length: 15 amino acids. Trimming stripped 2 bases from V and 7 bases from J, with 18 bases between. DNA of the CDR3: TGCAGCGTTGAATTTTACGGGAGCATTGTAAATGAGCAGTTCTTC. Translated, it gives CSVEFYGSIVNEQFF.

The chain combines TRBV11-3 with TRBJ2-3; D remains ambiguous. CDR1 is SGHNT, CDR2 YENEEA, per germline. The CDR3 sequence is 14 residues long. The germline V and J ends were trimmed by 2 bases and 1 base, with 7 bases remaining between them. Here the CDR3 reads CASSLNRGTDTQYF. CDR3 in DNA: TGTGCCAGCAGCTTAAATAGGGGCACAGATACGCAGTATTTT.

The CDR3 region is CASSSPNYPEAFF. The CDR3 DNA follows: TGTGCCAGCAGCTCGCCGAATTACCCTGAAGCTTTCTTT. This rearrangement joins TRBV7-2 to TRBJ1-1; D remains unclear. The V gene lost 4 bases and the J gene lost 6 bases, with 12 bases spanning the gap. The CDR3 runs 13 residues. Germline assignment: CDR1 SGHTA and CDR2 FQGNSA.